The clone carrying this T cell receptor (beta chain) is a singleton in its sample. The CDR3 is 13 amino acids. CDR1 SGHVS and CDR2 FQNEAQ come from the germline V gene. V lost 3 bases, J lost 6 bases, and 11 bases lay in between. The data are from a study of blood T cell repertoires in COVID-19. The overall study: Whether acute or convalescent, the COVID-19 samples came from the United States, Italy and Spain. T cells, B-cell-depleted T cells, or PBMCs provided the cDNA or gDNA that served as material.

In the authors' workflow: Nucleated cell counts were estimated from reference gene primer amplification. Assay: immunoSEQ multiplex PCR; the TCRdb copy retains only in-frame clones and omits some. From that table come the V and J calls and clone size; the DNA was used to work out D and trimming. The data hold about 260,000 clones, with approximately 86% observed a single time. This chain links TRBV7-8 with TRBJ1-2; the D is unclear. Sequenced input: peripheral blood. This clonotype originated in a man aged 25-45 years with active or convalescent COVID-19. As DNA, the CDR3 is TGTGCCAGCAGCTTGGGTGAGGGCGATGGCTACACCTTC. It encodes CASSLGEGDGYTF.